The 23 T cell receptor beta chains presented below share a single source sample, sequenced in a study of response to subunit inactivated influenza vaccine. TCRdb itself ran the RT-PCR reads through MiXCR, one entry per CDR3 protein. The table lists approximately 730,000 distinct CDR3 sequences, roughly 14% of them singletons, with 6.5% to 8.5% in the top ten. The sequencing here drew on PBMCs from blood, taken about 14 days before vaccination. The receptors come from a man between 50 and 59 years old who received an inactivated influenza vaccine.

The chain is built from TRBV7-8 and TRBJ2-3; 9 bases line up with TRBD2. There are 15 residues in the CDR3. Losses at the gene ends were 4 bases for V and 4 bases for J; bases not matched to a gene: 6. CDR1 is SGHVS and CDR2 is FQNEAQ in the germline V gene. The CDR3 is CASSYLAGYADTQYF. CDR3 in DNA: TGTGCCAGCAGCTATCTAGCGGGGTATGCAGATACGCAGTATTTT.

This clonotype turned up a few times. The chain employs TRBV7-2 and TRBJ2-7; possible D gene TRBD1, 6 bases. V lost 2 bases and J 6 bases, leaving 14 bases between the germline ends. Germline-derived CDR1 and CDR2 are SGHTA and FQGNSA. The CDR3 covers 14 residues. The CDR3 is CASSLFSTGSEQYF. In DNA, the CDR3 is TGTGCCAGCAGCTTATTCTCCACAGGGTCCGAGCAGTACTTC.

This clonotype was counted a few times. The genes are TRBV28 and TRBJ2-1, with D unresolved. Per the germline V gene, CDR1 is MDHEN and CDR2 is SYDVKM. With 7 bases removed from V and 1 base from J, the gap between germline ends came to 8 bases. The CDR3 is 13 amino acids. CDR3 sequence: CASIKYSYNEQFF. The CDR3 nucleotides are TGTGCCAGCATAAAATATTCCTACAATGAGCAGTTCTTC. The entire variable domain, with the rest obtained from reference TRBV28 and TRBJ2-1, is as follows: DVKVTQSSRYLVKRTGEKVFLECVQDMDHENMFWYRQDPGLGLRLIYFSYDVKMKEKGDIPEGYSVSREKKERFSLILESASTNQTSMYLCASIKYSYNEQFFGPGTRLTVL.

This clonotype turned up a few times. The chain uses TRBV28 and TRBJ1-5, with D uncertain. The germline V gene has CDR1 MDHEN and CDR2 SYDVKM. V was shortened by 3 bases and J by 6 bases, with 12 bases between the two germline ends. This CDR3 is built from 14 residues. DNA for the CDR3: TGTGCCAGCAGTTTGGGAAGGTGGGGTCAGCCCCAGCATTTT. Amino acid sequence: CASSLGRWGQPQHF.

The chain is built from TRBV6-2 or TRBV6-3 and TRBJ1-2; no definite D call. V was cut by 6 bases and J by 8 bases, with 16 bases left in between. The CDR3 spans 13 residues. The V gene's germline CDR1 is MNHEY and CDR2 SVGEGT. CDR3 protein: CASSPVGLRGYTF. The CDR3 nucleotides are TGTGCCAGCAGCCCCGTCGGGTTGCGCGGCTACACCTTC.

V usage is TRBV3-1 and J usage is TRBJ1-3; maybe TRBD1 (5 bases). V lost 6 bases and J lost 0, with 15 bases in between. The CDR3 runs 16 residues. Germline CDR1 reads LGHDT; CDR2 reads YNNKEL (reference sequence). CDR3 bases: TGTGCCAGCAGTAAGGGACTGTCGAGCTCTGGAAACACCATATATTTT. Encoded protein: CASSKGLSSSGNTIYF.

The sample holds a few counts of this clonotype. The genes are TRBV19 and TRBJ2-1, with TRBD1 matching over 9 bases. V lost 7 bases, J lost 6 bases, and 7 bases stayed unmatched. CDR1 LNHDA and CDR2 SQIVND come from the germline V gene (reference sequence). The CDR3 loop spans 14 amino acids. The CDR3 sequence: CASNPGQGVNEQFF. DNA of the CDR3: TGTGCCAGTAACCCGGGACAGGGAGTCAATGAGCAGTTCTTC.

This chain connects TRBV20-1 to TRBJ1-6, with D unresolved. The V gene's germline CDR1 is DFQATT and CDR2 SNEGSKA (reference sequence). With 0 bases removed from V and 7 bases from J, the gap between germline ends came to 4 bases. The CDR3 is made up of 12 amino acids. The CDR3 loop is CSARDQNSPLHF. CDR3 nucleotides: TGCAGTGCTAGAGATCAGAATTCACCCCTCCACTTT.

The DNA for the CDR3 is TGTGCCAGCAGCGTAGCTGCAGGGTTAGGGGCCAACGTCCTGACTTTC. Translated: CASSVAAGLGANVLTF. The chain employs TRBV9 and TRBJ2-6; D might be TRBD1 (5 bases). The germline CDR1 and CDR2 sequences are SGDLS and YYNGEE. The length of the CDR3 is 16 residues. The V end lost 0 bases, the J end lost 4 bases, and 11 bases lay between the germline ends.

The table lists this clonotype with a few counts. The chain combines TRBV12-3 or TRBV12-4 with TRBJ2-1; D unclear. V was clipped by 3 bases and J by 8 bases, with 8 bases between them. This CDR3 spans 12 amino acids. The CDR3 region is CASSFSTYEQFF. CDR3 DNA: TGTGCCAGCAGTTTTAGCACCTATGAGCAGTTCTTC.

This clonotype was seen many times. This chain joins TRBV5-5 and TRBJ1-4; D ambiguous. CDR1 and CDR2 from the germline V gene are SGHKS and YYEKEE (reference sequence). This CDR3 is built from 15 residues. V lost 0 bases and J lost 0, with 6 bases in between. CDR3 residues: CASSLGIATNEKLFF. The CDR3 coding sequence is TGTGCCAGCAGCTTGGGGATTGCAACTAATGAAAAACTGTTTTTT.

CDR3 amino acids: CASSPSGQGTDTQYF. The CDR3 nucleotides read TGCGCCAGCAGCCCCTCCGGACAGGGCACAGATACGCAGTATTTT. The V call is TRBV4-3, the J call TRBJ2-3; 7 bases match TRBD1. CDR1 LGHNA and CDR2 YSLEER come from the germline V gene. V dropped 4 bases and J dropped 1; count of bases not matched to a gene: 5. The CDR3 runs 15 residues.

The V and J genes are TRBV5-6 and TRBJ1-1; TRBD1 might be the D (6 bases). Trimming removed 6 bases at V and 8 bases at J, with 17 bases between. Germline CDR1 reads SGHDT; CDR2 reads YYEEEE. This CDR3 region has 13 residues. The DNA for the CDR3 is TGTGCCAGCACCAGACGCAGGGGACGAGAAGCTTTCTTT. Amino acids: CASTRRRGREAFF.

This clonotype occurred a few times. Compared with germline, one end of the junction differs, possibly owing to a read error. The J gene is TRBJ2-5, the V gene TRBV7-7; tentative D call: TRBD2 (6 bases). Germline V gene data show CDR1 as SSHAT and CDR2 as FNYEAQ (reference sequence). This CDR3 has 13 amino acids. The CDR3 loop reads CASSLAAGRTQYF. The CDR3 region has the DNA TGTGCTAGCAGCTTAGCGGCAGGAAGGACCCAGTACTTC.

The gene calls are TRBV7-2 and TRBJ2-7, with 7 bases that match TRBD1. The CDR3 consists of 15 residues. Germline lookup yields CDR1 SGHTA and CDR2 FQGNSA. J lost 2 bases, V lost 5 bases, and 9 bases had no gene match. This CDR3 reads CASSPSTGIPYEQYF. CDR3 DNA sequence: TGTGCCAGCAGCCCCTCGACAGGGATCCCCTACGAGCAGTACTTC. Based on the CDR3 plus reference TRBV7-2 and TRBJ2-7, the full variable domain is GAGVSQSPSNKVTEKGKDVELRCDPISGHTALYWYRQSLGQGLEFLIYFQGNSAPDKSGLPSDRFSAERTGGSVSTLTIQRTQQEDSAVYLCASSPSTGIPYEQYFGPGTRLTVT.

The chain has TRBV7-9 and TRBJ1-3; unclear D gene. Trimming took 4 bases from V and 4 from J, leaving 11 bases between them. Looked up from germline, CDR1 is SEHNR and CDR2 is FQNEAQ (reference sequence). The CDR3 covers 14 residues. The CDR3 protein is CASSSGFRGNTIYF. In DNA form, the CDR3 reads TGTGCCAGCAGCTCCGGGTTCCGCGGAAACACCATATATTTT.

This clonotype appeared a few times. This chain joins TRBV12-3 or TRBV12-4 and TRBJ2-5, with D possibly being TRBD2 (5 bases). V lost 3 bases and J 7 bases, leaving 9 bases between the germline ends. CDR3 size: 12 residues. CDR3 protein: CASSLSEGTQYF. CDR3 nucleotides: TGTGCCAGCAGTTTGAGCGAGGGGACCCAGTACTTC.

This clonotype has more than one count but fewer than ten. V and J are TRBV7-2 and TRBJ1-5; 9 bases line up with TRBD1. This CDR3 contains 15 residues. Germline V gene data show CDR1 as SGHTA and CDR2 as FQGNSA. V lost 5 bases and J lost 1; bases outside the gene matches: 3. This chain's CDR3 is CASSTGQGSNQPQHF. The CDR3 DNA reads TGTGCCAGCAGCACGGGACAGGGCAGCAATCAGCCCCAGCATTTT.

This clonotype was counted at least ten times. In DNA form, the CDR3 reads TGTGCCAGCAGCGACCTCAGGGGAGTTGGCTACACCTTC. Residues: CASSDLRGVGYTF. The chain uses TRBV28 and TRBJ1-2, with D tentatively TRBD1 (6 bases). V dropped 6 bases and J dropped 7 bases, with 15 bases sitting between them. The CDR3 totals 13 residues. Germline V lookup: CDR1 MDHEN, CDR2 SYDVKM.

This clonotype was detected only once. The gene calls are TRBV5-1 and TRBJ2-2; 8 nucleotides line up with TRBD2. Trimming at V came to 0 bases and at J to 4 bases, leaving 5 bases not matched to a gene. CDR3 length: 16 residues. In germline, CDR1 is SGHRS, CDR2 YFSETQ. DNA of the CDR3: TGCGCCAGCAGCTTGGTGTCGGGAGGGATCACCGGGGAGCTGTTTTTT. This gives the protein CASSLVSGGITGELFF.

This chain connects TRBV29-1 to TRBJ2-7; D ambiguous. CDR3 size: 13 residues. Germline V gives CDR1 SQVTM, CDR2 ANQGSEA. V was cut by 4 bases and J by 2 bases, with 12 bases left in between. CDR3 sequence reads: CSVGVRPAYEQYF. CDR3 nucleotide sequence: TGCAGCGTTGGCGTCAGACCAGCCTACGAGCAGTACTTC.

This clonotype was detected ten times or more. This chain connects TRBV11-2 to TRBJ2-1; 12 bases fit TRBD2. Germline assignment: CDR1 SGHAT and CDR2 FQNNGV. There are 18 residues in the CDR3. V gave up 1 base and J gave up 5 bases; unmatched junction bases: 9. The CDR3 loop is CASSLVMTSGSRHNEQFF. CDR3 nucleotides: TGTGCCAGCAGCTTAGTCATGACTAGCGGGAGTAGGCACAATGAGCAGTTCTTC.

This clonotype was picked up many times. The chain combines TRBV24-1 with TRBJ2-2; no reliable D call. Germline V lookup: CDR1 KGHDR, CDR2 SFDVKD. This CDR3 spans 14 amino acids. The V end was cut by 0 bases, the J end by 5 bases, with 6 bases between. CDR3 residues: CATSDLMGTGELFF. The CDR3 nucleotides are TGTGCCACCAGTGATTTGATGGGAACCGGGGAGCTGTTTTTT.